This paragraph reports one T cell receptor beta chain. This sample is part of a study of cytomegalovirus exposure and HLA in healthy donors. The primer mix had 60 Vbeta and 13 Jbeta primers. Clones were sequenced by immunoSEQ multiplex PCR, and TCRdb holds only the in-frame ones, with some missing. The top ten clones hold around 0.98% of a sample with about 160,000 clones, approximately 79% of them seen once. The sequencing input was PBMCs. This TCR derives from a woman aged 45-60 years in good health and CMV-seropositive.

Here the CDR3 DNA reads TGTGCCAGCAGCCTGACAAGGGGAAACACCATATATTTT. Residues: CASSLTRGNTIYF. The genes are TRBV13 and TRBJ1-3, with unresolved D. The germline CDR1 and CDR2 sequences are PRHDT and FYEKMQ (reference sequence). V was clipped by 5 bases and J by 4 bases, with 9 bases between them. CDR3 length equals 13 residues.